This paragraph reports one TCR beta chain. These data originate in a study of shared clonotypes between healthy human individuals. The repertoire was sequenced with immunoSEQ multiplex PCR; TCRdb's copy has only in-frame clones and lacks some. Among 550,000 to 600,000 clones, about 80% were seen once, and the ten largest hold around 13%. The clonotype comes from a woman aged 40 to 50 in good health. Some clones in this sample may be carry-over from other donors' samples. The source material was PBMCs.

The CDR3 sequence is CAWRRMGTALNTGELFF. The CDR3 nucleotides read TGTGCCTGGCGGCGGATGGGGACAGCCCTTAACACCGGGGAGCTGTTTTTT. This sequence joins TRBV30 and TRBJ2-2; 7 nucleotides align to TRBD1. Trimming cost V 5 bases and J 2 bases; bases outside gene matches: 14. This CDR3 region has 17 residues. The germline gives CDR1 GTSNPN, CDR2 SVGIG (reference sequence).